Listed below are T cell receptor beta chains from one sample, sequenced in a study of blood T cell repertoires in COVID-19. TCRdb keeps only in-frame clones here, not all; method: immunoSEQ multiplex PCR. The sample holds around 99,000 clones, 79% seen once. The sample comprised peripheral blood. The receptors derive from an elderly woman with active or convalescent COVID-19. Each CDR3 is given with its conserved first and last residue. A D gene is named only where the DNA matches it firmly. The size of a clone is reported for some rows only, either as once, few or many, or as a class for expanded clones.

-	TRBV2	-	TRBJ1-4	CASSFSRVSNEKLFF	TGTGCCAGCAGTTTTTCCAGGGTATCTAATGAAAAACTGTTTTTT
-	TRBV6-5	-	TRBJ2-1	CASSLSTRDEQFF	TGTGCCAGCAGTCTCTCGACTAGAGATGAGCAGTTCTTC
-	TRBV5-1	TRBD1	TRBJ2-3	CASSKGQGTDTQYF	TGCGCCAGCAGCAAGGGACAGGGCACAGATACGCAGTATTTT
once	TRBV5-1	TRBD2	TRBJ2-5	CASSLQAAGGSETQYF	TGTGCCAGCAGCTTGCAGGCAGCGGGAGGGTCGGAGACCCAGTACTTC
-	TRBV7-9	TRBD2	TRBJ2-1	CASSPPAGGSRNEQFF	TGTGCCAGCAGCCCCCCAGCGGGAGGGTCGCGCAATGAGCAGTTCTTC
-	TRBV7-2	TRBD2	TRBJ2-3	CASSFGSGRPTDTQYF	TGTGCCAGCAGCTTCGGGAGCGGGAGGCCTACAGATACGCAGTATTTT
-	TRBV2	-	TRBJ2-6	CASILRVTGANVLTF	TGTGCCAGCATCCTCAGGGTAACTGGGGCCAACGTCCTGACTTTC
-	TRBV11-2	TRBD1	TRBJ2-7	CASSLTSRQGVTYEQYF	TGTGCCAGCAGCCTCACCTCTCGACAGGGTGTAACCTACGAGCAGTACTTC
-	TRBV9	-	TRBJ2-1	CASSVAGLTYNEQFF	TGTGCCAGCAGCGTAGCTGGACTAACCTACAATGAGCAGTTCTTC
-	TRBV7-9	-	TRBJ2-3	CASSLTGSTDTQYF	TGTGCCAGCAGCTTAACCGGGTCCACAGATACGCAGTATTTT
-	TRBV2	-	TRBJ2-1	CASSHRGLGEQFF	TGTGCCAGCAGTCATAGGGGATTAGGTGAGCAGTTCTTC
-	TRBV18	TRBD2	TRBJ2-1	CASSPQTSGNNEQFF	TGTGCCAGCTCACCACAGACTAGCGGGAACAATGAGCAGTTCTTC
-	TRBV5-1	TRBD2	TRBJ2-1	CASSSGGPVDEQFF	TGTGCCAGCAGTTCGGGAGGGCCGGTCGATGAGCAGTTCTTC
-	TRBV21-1	-	TRBJ1-1	CASSRQGAVTEAFF	TGTGCCAGCAGTCGACAGGGGGCAGTCACTGAAGCTTTCTTT
once	TRBV2	-	TRBJ1-5	CASTTYKLAGALLGSNQPQHF	TGTGCCAGCACTACTTATAAGTTGGCAGGGGCTCTATTAGGGAGCAATCAGCCCCAGCATTTT
-	TRBV3-1/TRBV3-2	TRBD1	TRBJ2-7	CASSRPGQFYEQYF	TGTGCCAGCAGTCGTCCGGGACAGTTCTACGAGCAGTACTTC
-	TRBV28	TRBD1	TRBJ1-4	CASIPGQGAFGNEKLFF	TGTGCCAGCATCCCGGGACAGGGGGCGTTCGGTAATGAAAAACTGTTTTTT
-	TRBV20-1	-	TRBJ2-3	CSASSGARTDTQYF	TGCAGTGCTAGTTCTGGGGCCCGCACAGATACGCAGTATTTT
-	TRBV25-1	TRBD1	TRBJ1-6	CASSDGDSGHSPLHF	TGTGCCAGCAGTGATGGGGACAGTGGACATTCACCCCTCCACTTT
-	TRBV6-2/TRBV6-3	TRBD2	TRBJ2-7	CASSYGASGAREQYF	TGTGCCAGCAGTTATGGAGCTAGCGGCGCCCGGGAGCAGTACTTC
few	TRBV20-1	-	TRBJ2-5	CSARDRETQYF	TGCAGTGCTAGAGACCGGGAAACCCAGTACTTC
-	TRBV10-1	-	TRBJ2-7	CASSESTSHSYEQYF	TGCGCCAGCAGTGAGTCAACGTCACATTCCTACGAGCAGTACTTC
few	TRBV6-2/TRBV6-3	TRBD1	TRBJ1-2	CASSLTGGGGYTF	TGTGCCAGCAGTTTGACAGGGGGTGGTGGCTACACCTTC
-	TRBV28	-	TRBJ2-3	CASSAEADTQYF	TGTGCCAGCAGCGCCGAGGCAGATACGCAGTATTTT
once	TRBV28	TRBD1	TRBJ2-7	CASSLRTGLYSEQYF	TGTGCCAGCAGTTTAAGGACAGGCTTGTACTCCGAGCAGTACTTC
few	TRBV4-1	TRBD1	TRBJ1-2	CASSQDGQGTNYGYTF	TGCGCCAGCAGCCAAGATGGACAGGGTACTAACTATGGCTACACCTTC
-	TRBV19	-	TRBJ1-6	CASSLTGSYNSPLHF	TGTGCCAGTAGTTTAACAGGGAGCTATAATTCACCCCTCCACTTT
-	TRBV9	-	TRBJ1-1	CASSARNGEAFF	TGTGCCAGCAGCGCCCGAAACGGTGAAGCTTTCTTT
-	TRBV19	TRBD1	TRBJ1-4	CASSIGTGAPYEKLFF	TGTGCCAGTAGTATAGGTACAGGGGCACCCTATGAAAAACTGTTTTTT
-	TRBV7-2	-	TRBJ2-1	CASSANHGTGVNEQFF	TGTGCCAGCAGCGCCAATCACGGGACTGGGGTCAATGAGCAGTTCTTC
-	TRBV4-2	-	TRBJ2-5	CASSPLGEGEGETQYF	TGTGCCAGCAGCCCCCTTGGGGAGGGGGAAGGGGAGACCCAGTACTTC
few	TRBV27	TRBD2	TRBJ2-5	CASSRYQGLAGAETQYF	TGTGCCAGCAGTCGATATCAGGGACTAGCGGGAGCAGAGACCCAGTACTTC
-	TRBV5-1	TRBD2	TRBJ2-5	CASSDLAGGAETQYF	TGCGCCAGCAGCGACCTAGCGGGAGGGGCAGAGACCCAGTACTTC
-	TRBV5-1	-	TRBJ1-1	CASSLVEGTEAFF	TGCGCCAGCAGCTTGGTGGAGGGGACCGAAGCTTTCTTT
few	TRBV19	-	TRBJ1-4	CATPRGGRKLFF	TGTGCCACCCCACGGGGGGGAAGAAAACTGTTTTTT
-	TRBV6-5	-	TRBJ2-7	CASSQNSYEQYF	TGTGCCAGCAGTCAAAACTCCTACGAGCAGTACTTC
-	TRBV28	TRBD1	TRBJ2-3	CASSSIPWGSTGARLSTDTQYF	TGTGCCAGCAGCTCAATCCCTTGGGGGAGCACAGGGGCCCGCTTAAGCACAGATACGCAGTATTTT
-	TRBV5-5	-	TRBJ2-7	CASSPVDFSYEQYF	TGTGCCAGCAGCCCCGTGGACTTCTCCTACGAGCAGTACTTC
-	TRBV15	-	TRBJ1-4	CATSRDLHEKLFF	TGTGCCACCAGCAGAGATCTCCATGAAAAACTGTTTTTT
-	TRBV18	TRBD2	TRBJ2-1	CASSQRTSGNNEQFF	TGTGCCAGCTCACAACGGACTAGCGGCAACAATGAGCAGTTCTTC
-	TRBV28	-	TRBJ1-1	CASSLSQWNTEAFF	TGTGCCAGCAGTTTATCACAGTGGAACACTGAAGCTTTCTTT
-	TRBV27	-	TRBJ2-5	CASSFWASAETQYF	TGTGCCAGCAGTTTTTGGGCTAGCGCGGAGACCCAGTACTTC
-	TRBV5-8	TRBD1	TRBJ1-2	CASSWPGQGTVSTF	TGTGCCAGCAGCTGGCCGGGACAGGGAACCGTGTCCACCTTC
-	TRBV9	-	TRBJ2-5	CASSVAGERETQYF	TGTGCCAGCAGCGTAGCGGGAGAACGGGAGACCCAGTACTTC
-	TRBV10-3	TRBD1	TRBJ1-2	CAIKGQGHGYTF	TGTGCCATCAAGGGACAGGGTCATGGCTACACCTTC
-	TRBV7-2	TRBD2	TRBJ2-1	CASEAGLAGAEQFF	TGTGCCAGCGAGGCTGGACTAGCGGGAGCTGAGCAGTTCTTC
-	TRBV11-2	-	TRBJ2-5	CASSLRPGSLRRETQYF	TGTGCCAGCAGCTTACGTCCCGGGAGCCTAAGGAGAGAGACCCAGTACTTC
once	TRBV4-3	TRBD1	TRBJ2-5	CASSQDLRGETQYF	TGCGCCAGCAGCCAAGATCTCAGGGGGGAGACCCAGTACTTC
-	TRBV18	TRBD1	TRBJ2-6	CASSPLGTVSGANVLTF	TGTGCCAGCTCACCGTTGGGGACAGTCTCTGGGGCCAACGTCCTGACTTTC
few	TRBV2	TRBD1	TRBJ2-4	CASSEWTGRGAKNIQYF	TGTGCCAGCAGTGAGTGGACAGGGCGGGGTGCCAAAAACATTCAGTACTTC